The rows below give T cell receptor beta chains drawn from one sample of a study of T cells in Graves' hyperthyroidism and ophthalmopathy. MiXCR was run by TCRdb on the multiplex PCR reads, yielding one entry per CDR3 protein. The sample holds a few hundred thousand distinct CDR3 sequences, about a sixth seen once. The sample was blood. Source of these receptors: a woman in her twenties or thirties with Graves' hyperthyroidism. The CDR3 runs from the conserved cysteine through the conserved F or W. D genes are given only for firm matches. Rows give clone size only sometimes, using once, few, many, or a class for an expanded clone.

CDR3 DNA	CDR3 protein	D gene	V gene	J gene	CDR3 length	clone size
TGTGCCAGCAGTTTCGAGAGACAGGGCAATTCACCCCTCCACTTT	CASSFERQGNSPLHF	TRBD1	TRBV12-3/TRBV12-4	TRBJ1-6	15	many
TGTGCCAGCAGTTCCAACCGGCCTGTCCTAGACAATGAGCAGTTCTTC	CASSSNRPVLDNEQFF	NA	TRBV28	TRBJ2-1	16	many
TGCAGTGCTAGGGTCACAGGTAGCAATCAGCCCCAGCATTTT	CSARVTGSNQPQHF	NA	TRBV20-1	TRBJ1-5	14	NA
TGTGCCACCAAGACAGGTACCAATGAGCAGTTCTTC	CATKTGTNEQFF	NA	TRBV24-1	TRBJ2-1	12	NA
TGTGCCAGCAACGGAGGGGCGAACACCGGGGAGCTGTTTTTT	CASNGGANTGELFF	NA	TRBV27	TRBJ2-2	14	NA
TGTGCCAGCAGCTTAACCACAGGGGGCCCCTACGAGCAGTACTTC	CASSLTTGGPYEQYF	TRBD1	TRBV7-9	TRBJ2-7	15	few
TGTGCCAGCAGCTCAACCCTAGCGGGACCCACGCACGAGCAGTACTTC	CASSSTLAGPTHEQYF	TRBD2	TRBV13	TRBJ2-7	16	few
TGTGCCAGCAGGTCGACTAGCGGGAGTCCGCGTCGCATCACCGGGGAGCTGTTTTTT	CASRSTSGSPRRITGELFF	TRBD2	TRBV12-3/TRBV12-4	TRBJ2-2	19	many
TGTGCCAGCAGCTTGTACTGGGCCCCCTCGAACACCGGGGAGCTGTTTTTT	CASSLYWAPSNTGELFF	NA	TRBV7-3	TRBJ2-2	17	NA
TGTGCCAGCAGTTTAACCGGGAGCTGGGACGAGCAGTACTTC	CASSLTGSWDEQYF	NA	TRBV27	TRBJ2-7	14	many
TGTGCCAGCACCACGGGGGACTGGTCCTACGAGCAGTACTTC	CASTTGDWSYEQYF	NA	TRBV6-1	TRBJ2-7	14	NA
TGTGCCAGCAGCCCGAGGAGAGATACGCAGTATTTT	CASSPRRDTQYF	NA	TRBV11-2	TRBJ2-3	12	many
TGTGCCAGCAGTAACGGGGTCAGGGTGGATGGCTACACCTTC	CASSNGVRVDGYTF	NA	TRBV6-1	TRBJ1-2	14	many
TGTGCCAGCAGCTTCCAGGGTGCGGGAGGGCCCGGGGAGCAGTACTTC	CASSFQGAGGPGEQYF	TRBD2	TRBV7-9	TRBJ2-7	16	few
TGTGCCAGCAGTTTTGCAGGGGGCTACGAGCAGTACTTC	CASSFAGGYEQYF	TRBD1	TRBV12-3/TRBV12-4	TRBJ2-7	13	many
TGTGCCAGCACCACTAGTTTTGTCGAGCAGTACTTC	CASTTSFVEQYF	NA	TRBV2	TRBJ2-7	12	few